This T cell receptor beta chain was retrieved from a study of blood T cell repertoires in COVID-19 (dated by TCRdb to about 2020). Study-level background: Samples from collaborators originated in the United States, Italy and Spain and spanned both the acute and convalescent phases of COVID-19. The material from the prospective study consisted of cDNA or gDNA derived from T cells, B-cell-depleted T cells, or PBMCs. The dataset comprised deeply sampled blood TCRbeta repertoires from subjects exposed to, actively infected with, or recovered from COVID-19. The repertoires were released in a freely available public database meant as a resource for research on the immune response to SARS-CoV-2. Samples came from the ongoing ImmuneRACE study (first 160 participants) plus 1,254 subjects from 6 global collaborators. The sample metadata nearly always contained a de-identified subject ID, COVID-19 status, age in years and sex. Where available, HLA class I and class II types were obtained from metadata supplied by the sample provider rather than from assay-based typing.

Here is what the overall study found, with its caveats: Clinical and demographic metadata were provided uncurated, with the amount varying by source and participant.

At one collaborating source in Seattle, patients were enrolled during active infection and were followed longitudinally through the course of disease. Each collaborating institution followed its own protocols to collect whole blood in K2EDTA tubes. For TCRbeta analysis, collaborators shipped samples in one of three forms: frozen whole blood, isolated PBMCs, or DNA extracted from either of those sample types. V lost 5 bases and J lost 4 bases, and the count of bases not matched to a germline gene is 5. The germline V gene specifies SGHTA as CDR1 and FQGTGA as CDR2. The CDR3 contains 14 residues, cysteine and phenylalanine counted. Only the CDR3 region is kept as DNA, spanning 42 bases read in frame from base 1. As for this clone: The specificity of this receptor is unknown. No base qualities exist here, and no much larger clone lies one base off it.

TCRbeta CDR3 regions were amplified from genomic DNA by means of the immunoSEQ Assay, a bias-controlled multiplex PCR. Per the authors' processing: The number of nucleated cells in each sample was estimated from the amplification of reference gene primers within the assay. Sequence reads were collapsed and filtered to measure the absolute abundance of every unique TCRbeta CDR3 rearrangement. For each sample, productive Simpson clonality was calculated as the square root of Simpson's diversity index across productive rearrangements. The clones in this table, taken by TCRdb from immuneACCESS, are in-frame only. Not every clone is retained; where verified, under half of the shortfall comes from an unresolved V gene, and the cause of the rest is unknown. V, J and clone size reflect that table, while D and trimming were determined from the DNA. This sample holds about 180,000 clones; 87% were observed only once. Jointly, the top ten make up approximately 13% of the sample.

Sequences were obtained from peripheral blood. The chain is made from TRBV7-3 and TRBJ2-1; 7 junctional bases match TRBD1. This TCR was recovered from a woman between 70 and 85 years old with COVID-19, enrolled during active disease. Here the CDR3 is given as CASSPGQAYNEQFF. The DNA is TGTGCCAGCAGCCCCGGACAGGCTTACAATGAGCAGTTCTTC.